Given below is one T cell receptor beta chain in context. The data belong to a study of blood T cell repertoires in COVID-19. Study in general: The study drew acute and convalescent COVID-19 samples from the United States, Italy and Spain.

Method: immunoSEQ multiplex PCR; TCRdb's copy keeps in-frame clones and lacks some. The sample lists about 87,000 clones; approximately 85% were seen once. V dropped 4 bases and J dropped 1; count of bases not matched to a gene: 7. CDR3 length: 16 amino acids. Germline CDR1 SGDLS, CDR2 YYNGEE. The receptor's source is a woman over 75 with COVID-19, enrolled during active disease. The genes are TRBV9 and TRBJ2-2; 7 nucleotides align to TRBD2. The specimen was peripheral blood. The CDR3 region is CASSPGTNQNTGELFF. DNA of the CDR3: TGTGCCAGCAGCCCGGGGACTAACCAGAACACCGGGGAGCTGTTTTTT.